Reported below is one T cell receptor (beta chain). A read error may be the cause here, since a much bigger clone is one base away. TCRbeta library construction was performed incorporating unique molecular identifiers. TCRdb redid the calling of the PCR reads with MiXCR, one entry per CDR3 protein. Among roughly 300,000 distinct CDR3 sequences, more than 8% were seen once, and the ten largest hold around 9.1%. This sample stems from a study of T-cell reconstitution after alpha-beta-depleted transplantation in children. V was pared by 8 bases and J by 1 base, with 5 bases of the junction left unmatched. Germline V gene data show CDR1 as MNHEY and CDR2 as SMNVEV (reference sequence). This CDR3 comprises 14 residues.

This chain links TRBV27 with TRBJ2-7; 10 nucleotides match TRBD1. This clonotype originated in a human donor who donated a stem cell graft to a child with SCID. This material consisted of PBMCs from the stem cell graft donor, taken from the stem cell graft. CDR3 region: CASCWTGGSYEQYF. In nucleotides, the CDR3 is TGTGCCAGCTGTTGGACAGGGGGATCCTACGAGCAGTACTTC.